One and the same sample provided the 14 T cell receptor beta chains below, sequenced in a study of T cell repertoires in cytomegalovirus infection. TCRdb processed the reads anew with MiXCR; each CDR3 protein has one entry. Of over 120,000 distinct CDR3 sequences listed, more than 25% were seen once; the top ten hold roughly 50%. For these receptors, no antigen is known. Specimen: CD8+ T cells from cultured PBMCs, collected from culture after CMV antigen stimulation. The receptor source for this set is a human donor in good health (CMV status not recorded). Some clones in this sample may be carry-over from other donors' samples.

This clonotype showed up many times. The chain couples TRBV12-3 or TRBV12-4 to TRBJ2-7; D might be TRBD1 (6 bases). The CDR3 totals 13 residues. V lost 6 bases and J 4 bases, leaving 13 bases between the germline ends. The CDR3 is CASSPTGIYEQYF. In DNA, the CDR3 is TGTGCCAGCAGCCCAACAGGGATTTACGAGCAGTACTTC.

The CDR3 protein is CASRPTLDYPLSGNTIYF. The CDR3 DNA reads TGTGCCAGCAGACCGACTCTAGACTATCCCCTCTCTGGAAACACCATATATTTT. V usage is TRBV12-3 or TRBV12-4 and J usage is TRBJ1-3; D is undetermined. The CDR3 has 18 residues. The V end lost 6 bases, the J end lost 0 bases, and 21 bases lay between the germline ends.

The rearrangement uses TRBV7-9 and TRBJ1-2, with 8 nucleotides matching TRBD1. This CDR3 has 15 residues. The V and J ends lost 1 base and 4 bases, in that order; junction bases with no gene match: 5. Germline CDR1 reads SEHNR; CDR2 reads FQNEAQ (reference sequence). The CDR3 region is CASSLDQGALYGYTF. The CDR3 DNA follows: TGTGCCAGCAGCTTAGATCAGGGGGCACTCTATGGCTACACCTTC.

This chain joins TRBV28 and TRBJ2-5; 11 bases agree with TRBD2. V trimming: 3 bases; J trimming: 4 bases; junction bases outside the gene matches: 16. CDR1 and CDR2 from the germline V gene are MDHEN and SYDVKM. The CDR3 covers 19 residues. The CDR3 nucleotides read TGTGCCAGCAGTTTTCGACTGGCCCTTACTAGCGGGGGAGGAGAGACCCAGTACTTC. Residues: CASSFRLALTSGGGETQYF.

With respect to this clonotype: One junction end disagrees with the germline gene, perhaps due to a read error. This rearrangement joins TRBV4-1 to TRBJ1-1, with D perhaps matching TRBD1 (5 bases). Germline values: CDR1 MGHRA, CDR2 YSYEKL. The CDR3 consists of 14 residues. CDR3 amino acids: CASSLGGFQPEAFF. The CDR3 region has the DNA TGTGCCAGCAGCCTTGGGGGTTTTCAACCTGAAGCTTTCTTT.

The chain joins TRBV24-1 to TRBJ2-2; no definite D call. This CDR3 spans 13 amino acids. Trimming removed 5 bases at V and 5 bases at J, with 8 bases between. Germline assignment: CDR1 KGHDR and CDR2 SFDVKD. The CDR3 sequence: CATSAGLTGELFF. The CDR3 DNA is TGTGCCACCAGTGCCGGATTGACCGGGGAGCTGTTTTTT.

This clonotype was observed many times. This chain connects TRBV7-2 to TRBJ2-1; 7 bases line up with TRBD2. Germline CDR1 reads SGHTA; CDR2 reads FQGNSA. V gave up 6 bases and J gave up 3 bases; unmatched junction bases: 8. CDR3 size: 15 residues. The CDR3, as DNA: TGTGCCAGCAGGGGGGGGACTAACGACTACAATGAGCAGTTCTTC. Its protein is CASRGGTNDYNEQFF. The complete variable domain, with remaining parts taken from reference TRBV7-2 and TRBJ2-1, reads GAGVSQSPSNKVTEKGKDVELRCDPISGHTALYWYRQSLGQGLEFLIYFQGNSAPDKSGLPSDRFSAERTGGSVSTLTIQRTQQEDSAVYLCASRGGTNDYNEQFFGPGTRLTVL.

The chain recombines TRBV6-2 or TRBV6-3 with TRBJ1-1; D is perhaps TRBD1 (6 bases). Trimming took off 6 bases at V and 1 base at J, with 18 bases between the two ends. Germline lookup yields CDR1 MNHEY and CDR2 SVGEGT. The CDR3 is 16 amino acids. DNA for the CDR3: TGTGCCAGCAGCTGGGACACCTTGGAGGCGAACACTGAAGCTTTCTTT. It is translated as CASSWDTLEANTEAFF.

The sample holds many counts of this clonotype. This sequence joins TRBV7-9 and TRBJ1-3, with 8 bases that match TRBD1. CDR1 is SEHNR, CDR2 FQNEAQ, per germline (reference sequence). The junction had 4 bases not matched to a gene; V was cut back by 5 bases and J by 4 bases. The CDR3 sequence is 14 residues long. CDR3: CASSPWTGGNTIYF. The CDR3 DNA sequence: TGTGCCAGCAGCCCCTGGACAGGGGGAAACACCATATATTTT.

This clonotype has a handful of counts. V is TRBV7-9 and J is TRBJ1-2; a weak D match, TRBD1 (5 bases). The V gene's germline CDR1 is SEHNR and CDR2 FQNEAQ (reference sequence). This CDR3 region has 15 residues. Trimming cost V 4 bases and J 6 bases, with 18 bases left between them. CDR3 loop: CASSSPLGGENGYTF. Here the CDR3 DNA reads TGTGCCAGCAGCTCCCCCCTGGGGGGGGAGAATGGCTACACCTTC.

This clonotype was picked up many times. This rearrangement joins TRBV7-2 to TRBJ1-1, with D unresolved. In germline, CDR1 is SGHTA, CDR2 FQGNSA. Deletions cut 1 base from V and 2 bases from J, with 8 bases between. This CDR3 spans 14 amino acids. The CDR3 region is CASSLVGGNTEAFF. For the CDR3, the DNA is TGTGCCAGCAGCTTAGTAGGCGGAAACACTGAAGCTTTCTTT.

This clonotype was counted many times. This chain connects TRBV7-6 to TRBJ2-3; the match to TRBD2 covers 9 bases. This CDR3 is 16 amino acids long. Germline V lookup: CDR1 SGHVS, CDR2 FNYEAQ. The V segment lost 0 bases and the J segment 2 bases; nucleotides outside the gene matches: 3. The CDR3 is CASSLAGGLATDTQYF. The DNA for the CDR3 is TGTGCCAGCAGCTTAGCGGGGGGACTAGCCACAGATACGCAGTATTTT. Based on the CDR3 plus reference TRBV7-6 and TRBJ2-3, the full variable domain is GAGVSQSPRYKVTKRGQDVALRCDPISGHVSLYWYRQALGQGPEFLTYFNYEAQQDKSGLPNDRFSAERPEGSISTLTIQRTEQRDSAMYRCASSLAGGLATDTQYFGPGTRLTVL.

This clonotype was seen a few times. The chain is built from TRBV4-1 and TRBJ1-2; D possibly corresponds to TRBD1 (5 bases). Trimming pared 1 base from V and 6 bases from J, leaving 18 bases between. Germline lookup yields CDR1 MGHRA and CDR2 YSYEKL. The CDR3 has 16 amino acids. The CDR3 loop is CASSQAEGRGKDGYTF. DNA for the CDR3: TGCGCCAGCAGCCAAGCGGAGGGAAGGGGAAAGGATGGCTACACCTTC.

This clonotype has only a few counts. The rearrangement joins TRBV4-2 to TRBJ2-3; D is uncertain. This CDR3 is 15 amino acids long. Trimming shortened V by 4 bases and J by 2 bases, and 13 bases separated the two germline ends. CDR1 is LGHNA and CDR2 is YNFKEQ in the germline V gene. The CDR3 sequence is CASSLPLQSTDTQYF. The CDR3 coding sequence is TGTGCCAGCAGCCTACCCCTACAGTCCACAGATACGCAGTATTTT.